Here is one T cell receptor beta chain with its context. The data are from a study of blood T cell repertoires in COVID-19. The data were produced by immunoSEQ multiplex PCR, yet TCRdb's version contains in-frame clones alone and is incomplete. The profile shows 65,000 to 70,000 clones, approximately 88% of them singletons. The V gene's germline CDR1 is SGHTA and CDR2 FQGNSA. The CDR3 covers 16 residues. Trimming took 4 bases from V and 3 from J, leaving 19 bases between them. The sequence came from an elderly woman with acute or convalescent COVID-19. The sequencing input was peripheral blood. The rearrangement uses TRBV7-2 and TRBJ2-7; possible D gene TRBD2, 6 bases. This chain's CDR3 is CASSSNTPGLFYEQYF. CDR3 nucleotides: TGTGCCAGCAGCTCAAACACCCCGGGACTGTTCTACGAGCAGTACTTC.